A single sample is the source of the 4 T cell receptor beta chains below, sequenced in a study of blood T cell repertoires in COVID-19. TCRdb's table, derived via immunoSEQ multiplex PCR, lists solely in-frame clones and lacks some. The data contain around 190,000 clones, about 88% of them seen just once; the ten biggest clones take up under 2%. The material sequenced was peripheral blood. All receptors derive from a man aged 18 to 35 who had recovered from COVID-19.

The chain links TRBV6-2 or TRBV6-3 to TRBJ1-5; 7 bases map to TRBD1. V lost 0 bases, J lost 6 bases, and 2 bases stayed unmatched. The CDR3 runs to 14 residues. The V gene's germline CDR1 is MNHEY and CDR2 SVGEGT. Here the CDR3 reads CASSYSQGGQPQHF. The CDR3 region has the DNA TGTGCCAGCAGTTACTCCCAGGGGGGTCAGCCCCAGCATTTT.

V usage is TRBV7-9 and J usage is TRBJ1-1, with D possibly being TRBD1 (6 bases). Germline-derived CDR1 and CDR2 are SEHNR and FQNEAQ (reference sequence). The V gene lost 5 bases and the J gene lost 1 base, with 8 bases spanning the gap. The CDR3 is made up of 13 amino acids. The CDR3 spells CASSRGGNTEAFF. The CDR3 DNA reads TGTGCCAGCAGCCGAGGGGGGAACACTGAAGCTTTCTTT.

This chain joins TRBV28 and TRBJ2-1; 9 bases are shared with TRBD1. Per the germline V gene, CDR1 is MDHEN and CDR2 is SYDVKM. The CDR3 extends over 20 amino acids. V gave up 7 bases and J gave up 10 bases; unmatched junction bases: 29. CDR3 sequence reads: CASTHLRGTGKSLRNGEQFF. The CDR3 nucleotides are TGTGCCAGCACGCACCTAAGAGGGACAGGGAAGTCTCTACGAAACGGGGAGCAGTTCTTC.

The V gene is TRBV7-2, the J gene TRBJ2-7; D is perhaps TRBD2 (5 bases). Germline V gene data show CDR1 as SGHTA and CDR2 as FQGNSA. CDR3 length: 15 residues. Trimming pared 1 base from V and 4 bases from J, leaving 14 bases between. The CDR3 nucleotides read TGTGCCAGCAGCTTAGGCGGCGGGCAACAATACGAGCAGTACTTC. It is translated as CASSLGGGQQYEQYF.